This T cell receptor (beta chain) emerged from a study of T cell responses to AZD1222 COVID-19 vaccine. To note about this clone: The antigen is unknown.

Broader study findings: White British donors predominated, females outnumbered males, and clonal diversity was possibly underestimated. Vaccination with two AZD1222 doses was followed by a rise in Spike-specific TCR breadth and depth. Nearly half of unique spike-specific TCRs reportedly avoided B.1.351 and B.1.1.7 mutated regions.

Germline CDR1 MNHEY, CDR2 SMNVEV (reference sequence). The CDR3 length is 14 residues. The germline V and J ends were trimmed by 2 bases and 1 base, with 3 bases remaining between them. Here immunoSEQ multiplex PCR was the method, and the copy in TCRdb shows in-frame clones only, minus some. The sample holds 150,000 to 200,000 clones; 90% to 95% are singletons and the top ten take 1%. This clonotype originated in an adult who received the AZD1222 COVID-19 vaccine. V and J are TRBV27 and TRBJ2-6; unclear D gene. Specimen: peripheral blood, collected 28 days after the second AZD1222 dose. The CDR3 here is CASSLGSGANVLTF. The CDR3 coding sequence is TGTGCCAGCAGTTTAGGGTCTGGGGCCAACGTCCTGACTTTC.